Listed below are T cell receptor beta chains from one sample, sequenced in a study of T cells in narcolepsy. Only in-frame clones appear in the TCRdb table, and some are missing; sequencing was by immunoSEQ multiplex PCR. There are about 30,000 clones in the sample; 65% to 90% occur only once, and under 1.4% lies in the top ten. What was sequenced was CD45RA- memory CD4+ T cells from PBMCs. These receptors were taken from a human donor with narcolepsy. CDR3s include the opening cysteine and the closing phenylalanine or tryptophan. The D gene is left open where the match is weak. Part of the rows lack a size; the others show once, few, many or a class for expanded clones.

D	length	V	J	size	CDR3	DNA
NA	15	TRBV19	TRBJ1-1	NA	CASRKTAATDTEAFF	TGTGCCAGTAGAAAGACAGCGGCGACGGACACTGAAGCTTTCTTT
NA	16	TRBV13	TRBJ2-3	NA	CASRRGEGGLTDTQYF	TGTGCCAGCAGGCGGGGTGAAGGGGGACTCACAGATACGCAGTATTTT
NA	15	TRBV6-1	TRBJ1-6	NA	CASRPPGDRDSPLHF	TGTGCCAGCAGACCCCCTGGGGACCGGGATTCACCCCTCCACTTT
NA	15	TRBV5-1	TRBJ1-2	NA	CASSLGDLAGYGYTF	TGCGCCAGCAGCTTGGGGGATCTGGCGGGCTATGGCTACACCTTC
TRBD1	15	TRBV5-1	TRBJ1-6	NA	CASSPEGTGNSPLHF	TGCGCCAGCAGCCCGGAGGGGACAGGCAATTCACCCCTCCACTTT
NA	14	TRBV27	TRBJ2-5	NA	CASHGGSSFETQYF	TGTGCCAGCCACGGTGGATCCTCCTTTGAGACCCAGTACTTC
NA	14	TRBV19	TRBJ1-2	NA	CASSNSARELGYTF	TGTGCCAGTAGTAATTCCGCCAGGGAACTCGGCTACACCTTC
TRBD1	14	TRBV29-1	TRBJ2-1	NA	CSVRSRQGSNEQFF	TGCAGCGTCAGGTCCCGACAGGGCAGCAATGAGCAGTTCTTC
NA	14	TRBV30	TRBJ1-3	NA	CAWSVRGNVNTIYF	TGTGCCTGGAGTGTACGGGGAAATGTAAACACCATATATTTT
TRBD1	12	TRBV6-5	TRBJ1-2	NA	CASRQGVYGYTF	TGTGCCAGTAGACAGGGCGTCTATGGCTACACCTTC
TRBD1	13	TRBV28	TRBJ2-7	NA	CASTSLTGYEQYF	TGTGCCAGCACTTCCCTGACAGGGTACGAGCAGTACTTC
NA	15	TRBV9	TRBJ1-1	NA	CASSVVQGRYSEAFF	TGTGCCAGCAGCGTAGTGCAGGGGAGGTATTCTGAAGCTTTCTTT
NA	15	TRBV30	TRBJ1-5	NA	CAWSRGVYSNQPQHF	TGTGCCTGGAGTCGGGGGGTGTATAGCAATCAGCCCCAGCATTTT
NA	13	TRBV30	TRBJ1-5	once	CAWSVGGNQPQHF	TGTGCCTGGAGTGTCGGGGGCAATCAGCCCCAGCATTTT
NA	17	TRBV7-6	TRBJ1-1	NA	CASSLGMRVRRRTEAFF	TGTGCCAGCAGCTTGGGCATGAGGGTCCGTCGTCGAACTGAAGCTTTCTTT
NA	12	TRBV28	TRBJ2-3	NA	CASSLLADTQYF	TGTGCCAGCAGTCTTCTAGCAGATACGCAGTATTTT
NA	11	TRBV20-1	TRBJ1-4	NA	CSAEFNEKLFF	TGCAGTGCTGAATTTAATGAAAAACTGTTTTTT
NA	14	TRBV27	TRBJ1-5	NA	CASSFTGLGQPQHF	TGTGCCAGCAGTTTCACAGGGTTGGGTCAGCCCCAGCATTTT
TRBD1	15	TRBV29-1	TRBJ2-1	NA	CSGGQGSSSYNEQFF	TGCAGCGGGGGACAGGGCTCGAGCTCCTACAATGAGCAGTTCTTC
NA	14	TRBV7-3	TRBJ1-5	NA	CASSLVRVDQPQHF	TGTGCCAGCAGCTTAGTCAGGGTGGATCAGCCCCAGCATTTT